Following are 26 T cell receptor beta chains from one sample sequenced in a study of blood T cell repertoires in COVID-19. Clones were sequenced by immunoSEQ multiplex PCR, and TCRdb holds only the in-frame ones, with some missing. The data show about 150,000 clones, with around four fifths seen just once and roughly 18% held by the top ten. Sequencing was carried out using peripheral blood. The receptor source for this set is a woman aged 70-85 years who had recovered from COVID-19.

This rearrangement joins TRBV27 to TRBJ2-5, with a possible D match to TRBD2 (5 bases). The germline V gene has CDR1 MNHEY and CDR2 SMNVEV (reference sequence). This CDR3 region has 13 residues. The V gene lost 10 bases and the J gene lost 3 bases, with 15 bases spanning the gap. CDR3 amino acids: CATQRLAEETQYF. In DNA form, the CDR3 reads TGTGCCACTCAGAGGCTAGCCGAAGAGACCCAGTACTTC.

The chain carries TRBV19 and TRBJ2-7; 8 nucleotides line up with TRBD1. J lost 0 bases, V lost 3 bases, and 4 bases had no gene match. CDR1 and CDR2 (germline): LNHDA, SQIVND (reference sequence). The CDR3 consists of 15 residues. CDR3 in DNA: TGTGCCAGTAGTATGGGACAGGCCTTCTCCTACGAGCAGTACTTC. As protein: CASSMGQAFSYEQYF.

The sample holds one count of this clone. The CDR3 sequence is CATSPAGPNYGYTF. The CDR3 nucleotides are TGTGCCACCAGCCCCGCGGGGCCGAACTATGGCTACACCTTC. This chain uses TRBV24-1 with TRBJ1-2, with a possible D match to TRBD1 (5 bases). V lost 7 bases to trimming and J lost 2 bases, with 13 bases between them. There are 14 residues in the CDR3. CDR1 is KGHDR and CDR2 is SFDVKD in the germline V gene.

The chain links TRBV5-4 to TRBJ2-1; no definite D call. V shed 0 bases and J shed 10 bases, with 14 bases lying between them. The CDR3 has 14 amino acids. CDR1 SGHNT and CDR2 YYREEE come from the germline V gene (reference sequence). CDR3: CASSLATAPREQFF. CDR3 DNA: TGTGCCAGCAGCTTGGCGACGGCCCCTAGGGAGCAGTTCTTC.

This chain links TRBV6-2 or TRBV6-3 with TRBJ1-5, with 7 bases lining up with TRBD1. This CDR3 contains 15 residues. The trim removed 2 bases at V and 5 bases at J, leaving 6 bases unmatched. CDR1 MNHEY and CDR2 SVGEGT come from the germline V gene. The CDR3 reads CASSYRATGDQPQHF. CDR3 bases: TGTGCCAGCAGTTACCGGGCAACAGGGGATCAGCCCCAGCATTTT.

This clone was counted between two and nine times. The rearrangement links TRBV21-1 to TRBJ1-2. TRBV21-1 represents a pseudogene. The CDR3 extends over 11 amino acids. The CDR3 spells CASSSAGADTF. The DNA of the CDR3 is TGTGCCAGCAGCTCCGCGGGTGCGGATACCTTC.

The V and J genes are TRBV27 and TRBJ2-1, with TRBD2 as a possible D gene (7 bases). CDR1 is MNHEY and CDR2 is SMNVEV in the germline V gene (reference sequence). This CDR3 has 18 amino acids. Trimming stripped 5 bases from V and 10 bases from J, with 30 bases between. CDR3 sequence: CASSPPSGAGASPWEQFF. The CDR3, as DNA: TGTGCCAGCAGTCCCCCCTCGGGGGCGGGGGCCAGCCCGTGGGAGCAGTTCTTC.

The chain employs TRBV5-4 and TRBJ2-7, with D perhaps matching TRBD2 (6 bases). The CDR3 is made up of 12 amino acids. Germline CDR1 and CDR2: SGHNT and YYREEE (reference sequence). V lost 2 bases and J 11 bases, leaving 14 bases between the germline ends. The CDR3: CASSFRSGGEYF. The CDR3 coding sequence is TGTGCCAGCAGCTTTAGGTCGGGCGGGGAGTACTTC.

The rearrangement links TRBV29-1 to TRBJ2-7; 9 bases align to TRBD1. CDR3 length: 11 amino acids. The germline V gene has CDR1 SQVTM and CDR2 ANQGSEA. Unmatched junction bases numbered 7, after V lost 4 bases and J lost 12 bases. Written as DNA, the CDR3 is TGCAGCGTTGGCCCAGAACAGGGGGCGTACTTC. It encodes CSVGPEQGAYF.

The gene calls are TRBV5-1 and TRBJ1-1, with unresolved D. V was trimmed by 0 bases and J by 3 bases, leaving 6 bases between them. The CDR3 contains 13 residues. Germline V lookup: CDR1 SGHRS, CDR2 YFSETQ. The CDR3 nucleotides read TGCGCCAGCAGCTTGGAGGCGGACACTGAAGCTTTCTTT. As protein: CASSLEADTEAFF.

The genes are TRBV28 and TRBJ2-7, with TRBD2 matching 10 bases. The ends lost 3 bases at V and 1 base at J; junction bases unmatched: 15. CDR1 is MDHEN and CDR2 is SYDVKM in the germline V gene. The length of the CDR3 is 19 residues. The CDR3 sequence is CASSLPGRLAGAQSYEQYF. The CDR3 nucleotides read TGTGCCAGCAGTTTGCCAGGAAGACTAGCGGGCGCACAATCCTACGAGCAGTACTTC.

This clone appeared a single time. This chain links TRBV19 with TRBJ2-7; perhaps TRBD1 as D (6 bases). V lost 5 bases, J lost 2 bases, and 10 bases lay in between. CDR1 and CDR2 from the germline V gene are LNHDA and SQIVND (reference sequence). The CDR3 loop spans 13 amino acids. The CDR3 spells CASSPGHPYEQYF. In DNA, the CDR3 is TGTGCCAGTAGTCCGGGACACCCCTACGAGCAGTACTTC.

The CDR3 is CASSQLDGQGSGGELFF. The DNA for the CDR3 is TGCGCCAGCAGCCAACTAGACGGACAGGGCTCGGGCGGGGAGCTGTTTTTT. The genes are TRBV5-1 and TRBJ2-2; 8 bases fit TRBD1. Germline V lookup: CDR1 SGHRS, CDR2 YFSETQ. Unmatched junction bases numbered 15, after V lost 4 bases and J lost 7 bases. CDR3 size: 17 residues.

The genes are TRBV18 and TRBJ2-5, with TRBD1 as a possible D gene (6 bases). The V end lost 4 bases, the J end lost 4 bases, and 10 bases lay between the germline ends. The germline CDR1 and CDR2 sequences are KGHSH and LQKENI. There are 13 residues in the CDR3. CDR3 in amino acids: CASSLPGAETQYF. In DNA form, the CDR3 reads TGTGCCAGCTCACTCCCAGGGGCAGAGACCCAGTACTTC.

To note about this clone: Its ends do not fully match the called genes, so a read error is possible. The chain recombines TRBV15 with TRBJ2-3; weak D call: TRBD2 (6 bases). This CDR3 has 14 amino acids. Germline loops: CDR1 LNHNV, CDR2 YYDKDF (reference sequence). The CDR3 region has the DNA TGTGCCACCAGCAGAGGGGGCGGGGCCCCGGCGGTCGAATTT. Its translation: CATSRGGGAPAVEF.

The CDR3 sequence is CSVKTGKGEQYF. For the CDR3, the DNA is TGCAGCGTCAAGACCGGGAAGGGCGAGCAGTACTTC. The rearrangement links TRBV29-1 to TRBJ2-7, with D perhaps matching TRBD2 (5 bases). The CDR3 is 12 amino acids. V lost 6 bases, J lost 6 bases, and 15 bases lay in between. Per germline, CDR1 SQVTM and CDR2 ANQGSEA.

The J gene is TRBJ2-2, the V gene TRBV18, with D unclear. The CDR3 consists of 13 residues. CDR1 KGHSH and CDR2 LQKENI come from the germline V gene. V was pared by 4 bases and J by 7 bases, with 10 bases between. The CDR3 DNA follows: TGTGCCAGCTCACGGCGACTCGACGGGGAGCTGTTTTTT. This encodes CASSRRLDGELFF. Looking up the rest from reference TRBV18 and TRBJ2-2 gives the full variable domain: NAGVMQNPRHLVRRRGQEARLRCSPMKGHSHVYWYRQLPEEGLKFMVYLQKENIIDESGMPKERFSAEFPKEGPSILRIQQVVRGDSAAYFCASSRRLDGELFFGEGSRLTVL.

The rearrangement joins TRBV19 to TRBJ1-1; 9 nucleotides line up with TRBD1. With V trimmed by 6 bases and J by 5 bases, 13 bases remained unmatched. CDR1 is LNHDA and CDR2 is SQIVND in the germline V gene (reference sequence). The CDR3 has 16 amino acids. CDR3 region: CASRGRTGELITEAFF. As DNA, the CDR3 is TGTGCCAGTAGGGGGCGGACAGGGGAACTGATTACTGAAGCTTTCTTT.

The gene calls are TRBV20-1 and TRBJ1-2, with D uncertain. The germline V gene encodes CDR1 DFQATT and CDR2 SNEGSKA (reference sequence). V lost 6 bases and J lost 4, with 9 bases in between. This CDR3 is built from 11 residues. The CDR3 DNA sequence: TGCAGTGCCACTACCGTCTATGGCTACACCTTC. Protein product: CSATTVYGYTF.

This CDR3 is CATSDPGQGNTGELFF. CDR3 in DNA: TGTGCCACCAGTGATCCGGGACAGGGGAACACCGGGGAGCTGTTTTTT. This chain uses TRBV24-1 with TRBJ2-2; 9 bases map to TRBD1. With 3 bases clipped from V and 1 base from J, the junction kept 2 bases outside the gene matches. Germline-derived CDR1 and CDR2 are KGHDR and SFDVKD. The CDR3 is 16 amino acids.

The chain is built from TRBV29-1 and TRBJ2-5; D uncertain. V shed 7 bases and J shed 4 bases, with 13 bases lying between them. Germline CDR1 SQVTM, CDR2 ANQGSEA. The length of the CDR3 is 12 residues. The CDR3 bases are TGCAGCGCCGGGTCAGTTGGAGAGACCCAGTACTTC. Protein product: CSAGSVGETQYF.

V usage is TRBV7-9 and J usage is TRBJ1-6; tentative D call: TRBD1 (5 bases). Trimming pared 5 bases from V and 1 base from J, leaving 6 bases between. The germline gives CDR1 SEHNR, CDR2 FQNEAQ (reference sequence). This CDR3 spans 14 amino acids. In nucleotides, the CDR3 is TGTGCCAGCAGCGGGGGGTCCTATAATTCACCCCTCCACTTT. It translates to CASSGGSYNSPLHF.

This clone was recorded once. The V call is TRBV7-9, the J call TRBJ1-2; D unclear. The germline V gene encodes CDR1 SEHNR and CDR2 FQNEAQ (reference sequence). Deletions cut 2 bases from V and 8 bases from J, with 12 bases between. This CDR3 spans 13 amino acids. CDR3 loop: CASSLQGGAGYTF. DNA for the CDR3: TGTGCCAGCAGCTTACAAGGAGGAGCCGGCTACACCTTC.

The chain has TRBV11-3 and TRBJ1-1; D not resolved. Germline loops: CDR1 SGHNT, CDR2 YENEEA. This CDR3 has 13 amino acids. V dropped 0 bases and J dropped 1 base, with 3 bases sitting between them. The CDR3 sequence: CASSLDRNTEAFF. Written as DNA, the CDR3 is TGTGCCAGCAGCTTAGATCGGAACACTGAAGCTTTCTTT.

The chain couples TRBV20-1 to TRBJ1-2; TRBD1 agrees at 9 bases. In germline, CDR1 is DFQATT, CDR2 SNEGSKA (reference sequence). V shed 3 bases and J 4 bases; nucleotides not matched to a gene: 12. The length of the CDR3 is 16 residues. The CDR3 loop reads CSASGGGQGKFYGYTF. The CDR3 nucleotides are TGCAGTGCTAGTGGGGGAGGACAGGGGAAATTCTATGGCTACACCTTC.

The chain carries TRBV27 and TRBJ1-2; possibly TRBD1 for D (6 bases). The ends were cut back, 3 bases at V and 4 bases at J, with 9 bases in the middle. CDR1 is MNHEY, CDR2 SMNVEV, per germline (reference sequence). The CDR3 length is 13 residues. CDR3 protein: CASSFQGTYGYTF. In DNA, the CDR3 is TGTGCCAGCAGTTTCCAGGGGACCTATGGCTACACCTTC.